These T cell receptor beta chains were read from a single sample in a study of T cell responses to AZD1222 COVID-19 vaccine. Produced via immunoSEQ multiplex PCR; TCRdb's table is partial and in-frame only. The sample includes about 81,000 clones, less than 95% of them seen just once. The specimen was peripheral blood, collected 28 days after the second AZD1222 dose. These receptors were obtained from an adult who received the AZD1222 COVID-19 vaccine. Each CDR3 is given with its conserved first and last residue. D genes are given only for firm matches. Size is omitted from some rows. Given values are once, few, many or a class for expanded clones.

D: TRBD1; V: TRBV7-9; J: TRBJ2-2; size: -; CDR3: CASSLTGPGELFF; DNA: TGTGCCAGCAGCTTGACAGGGCCCGGGGAGCTGTTTTTT
D: -; V: TRBV28; J: TRBJ1-2; size: -; CDR3: CASSPGLGGYTF; DNA: TGTGCCAGCAGCCCTGGTTTGGGCGGCTACACCTTC
D: -; V: TRBV19; J: TRBJ2-2; size: -; CDR3: CASSIRWGGDTGELFF; DNA: TGTGCCAGTAGTATTAGGTGGGGGGGCGACACCGGGGAGCTGTTTTTT
D: TRBD1; V: TRBV18; J: TRBJ1-1; size: -; CDR3: CASSLKQGARGTEAFF; DNA: TGTGCCAGCTCACTAAAACAGGGGGCACGGGGTACTGAAGCTTTCTTT
D: -; V: TRBV10-2; J: TRBJ1-5; size: -; CDR3: CAAGRGGGQPQHF; DNA: TGCGCCGCAGGGCGGGGGGGCGGTCAGCCCCAGCATTTT
D: -; V: TRBV18; J: TRBJ2-2; size: once; CDR3: CASSPGQTNTGELFF; DNA: TGTGCCAGCTCACCAGGACAGACTAACACCGGGGAGCTGTTTTTT
D: TRBD1; V: TRBV11-3; J: TRBJ2-2; size: -; CDR3: CASSQRTGVNTGELFF; DNA: TGTGCCAGCAGCCAAAGGACAGGGGTGAACACCGGGGAGCTGTTTTTT
D: TRBD2; V: TRBV4-3; J: TRBJ2-7; size: -; CDR3: CASSQGLAGTYEQYF; DNA: TGCGCCAGCAGCCAGGGACTAGCGGGAACCTACGAGCAGTACTTC
D: -; V: TRBV6-2/TRBV6-3; J: TRBJ2-7; size: -; CDR3: CASSYTQGTYEQYF; DNA: TGTGCCAGCAGTTACACCCAGGGGACCTACGAGCAGTACTTC
D: -; V: TRBV25-1; J: TRBJ1-2; size: -; CDR3: CASSDSGGATNYGYTF; DNA: TGTGCCAGCAGTGATTCCGGGGGAGCAACTAACTATGGCTACACCTTC
D: TRBD1; V: TRBV5-1; J: TRBJ1-4; size: -; CDR3: CASSLQQGAANEKLFF; DNA: TGCGCCAGCAGCCTTCAACAGGGGGCGGCTAATGAAAAACTGTTTTTT
D: -; V: TRBV10-1; J: TRBJ2-7; size: -; CDR3: CAGFLGWPYEQYF; DNA: TGCGCCGGGTTCCTTGGTTGGCCCTACGAGCAGTACTTC
D: -; V: TRBV6-2/TRBV6-3; J: TRBJ2-1; size: -; CDR3: CASSSHPGAPRWEQFF; DNA: TGTGCCAGCAGCTCTCACCCGGGGGCCCCAAGATGGGAGCAGTTCTTC
D: TRBD1; V: TRBV11-2; J: TRBJ1-5; size: -; CDR3: CASSRGTGGMGQPQHF; DNA: TGTGCCAGCAGCCGAGGGACAGGGGGAATGGGTCAGCCCCAGCATTTT
D: TRBD2; V: TRBV5-1; J: TRBJ2-3; size: -; CDR3: CASSSLTGGGTQYF; DNA: TGCGCCAGCAGCTCCTTGACGGGCGGGGGGACGCAGTATTTT
D: -; V: TRBV20-1; J: TRBJ1-1; size: -; CDR3: CSASLRRLNTEAFF; DNA: TGCAGTGCTAGTCTGCGACGGCTAAACACTGAAGCTTTCTTT
D: -; V: TRBV28; J: TRBJ1-1; size: -; CDR3: CASPPGTVKGTEAFF; DNA: TGTGCCAGCCCCCCCGGGACTGTAAAGGGCACTGAAGCTTTCTTT
D: TRBD1; V: TRBV6-5; J: TRBJ1-2; size: -; CDR3: CASSYSRQGSGYGYTF; DNA: TGTGCCAGCAGTTACTCGAGACAGGGAAGTGGCTATGGCTACACCTTC
D: TRBD1; V: TRBV5-1; J: TRBJ2-1; size: -; CDR3: CASSEGQGINEQFF; DNA: TGCGCCAGCAGCGAGGGACAGGGGATCAATGAGCAGTTCTTC
D: TRBD1; V: TRBV18; J: TRBJ1-5; size: -; CDR3: CASSIETGGNQPQHF; DNA: TGTGCCAGCTCAATCGAGACAGGGGGCAATCAGCCCCAGCATTTT
D: -; V: TRBV28; J: TRBJ2-7; size: -; CDR3: CASRKGGLYEQYF; DNA: TGTGCCAGCAGGAAAGGGGGACTCTACGAGCAGTACTTC
D: TRBD1; V: TRBV5-4; J: TRBJ2-3; size: -; CDR3: CASSFPDRGGTDTQYF; DNA: TGTGCCAGCAGTTTTCCAGACAGGGGGGGCACCGATACGCAGTATTTT
D: -; V: TRBV4-3; J: TRBJ2-6; size: -; CDR3: CASSQAVAGANVLTF; DNA: TGCGCCAGCAGCCAAGCAGTAGCCGGGGCCAACGTCCTGACTTTC
D: -; V: TRBV28; J: TRBJ1-2; size: -; CDR3: CASSLFARGRGYTF; DNA: TGTGCCAGCAGTTTATTCGCCAGGGGACGTGGCTACACCTTC
D: -; V: TRBV5-1; J: TRBJ2-7; size: -; CDR3: CASGGASYEQYF; DNA: TGCGCCAGCGGCGGGGCTTCCTACGAGCAGTACTTC
D: -; V: TRBV14; J: TRBJ1-1; size: -; CDR3: CASSQTLNTEAFF; DNA: TGTGCCAGCAGCCAAACACTGAACACTGAAGCTTTCTTT
D: -; V: TRBV24-1; J: TRBJ2-7; size: -; CDR3: CATSDWYEQYF; DNA: TGTGCCACCAGTGATTGGTACGAGCAGTACTTC
D: -; V: TRBV29-1; J: TRBJ2-1; size: once; CDR3: CSVAGQVGNEQFF; DNA: TGCAGCGTTGCGGGGCAGGTGGGGAATGAGCAGTTCTTC
D: -; V: TRBV6-5; J: TRBJ1-1; size: -; CDR3: CASSYGAGLNTEAFF; DNA: TGTGCCAGCAGTTACGGGGCTGGGTTGAACACTGAAGCTTTCTTT
D: TRBD2; V: TRBV2; J: TRBJ2-5; size: -; CDR3: CASSWTSGGVETQYF; DNA: TGTGCCAGCAGTTGGACTAGCGGGGGGGTAGAGACCCAGTACTTC
D: -; V: TRBV28; J: TRBJ2-2; size: -; CDR3: CASSSAPGLINTGELFF; DNA: TGTGCCAGCAGTTCTGCCCCGGGCCTTATAAACACCGGGGAGCTGTTTTTT
D: -; V: TRBV5-1; J: TRBJ2-1; size: -; CDR3: CASSFGSGPTNEQFF; DNA: TGCGCCAGCAGCTTCGGGTCGGGCCCTACCAATGAGCAGTTCTTC
D: -; V: TRBV4-2; J: TRBJ1-1; size: once; CDR3: CASSQGGERGTEAFF; DNA: TGTGCCAGCAGCCAAGGCGGGGAGAGAGGGACTGAAGCTTTCTTT
D: TRBD1; V: TRBV7-8; J: TRBJ1-1; size: -; CDR3: CASRRTGAGVSTEAFF; DNA: TGTGCCAGCAGGCGTACAGGGGCCGGTGTTAGTACTGAAGCTTTCTTT
D: -; V: TRBV11-3; J: TRBJ2-3; size: -; CDR3: CASSADPDTQYF; DNA: TGTGCCAGCAGCGCCGACCCAGATACGCAGTATTTT
D: TRBD1; V: TRBV5-6; J: TRBJ1-1; size: -; CDR3: CASSFETGSANTEAFF; DNA: TGTGCCAGCAGCTTCGAGACAGGGTCAGCGAACACTGAAGCTTTCTTT
D: TRBD1; V: TRBV5-6; J: TRBJ1-1; size: few; CDR3: CASSLEGQGPTEAFF; DNA: TGTGCCAGCAGCTTGGAGGGACAGGGACCCACTGAAGCTTTCTTT
D: TRBD1; V: TRBV3-1/TRBV3-2; J: TRBJ1-4; size: -; CDR3: CASSRRGPGEKLFF; DNA: TGTGCCAGCAGCCGGAGGGGGCCGGGGGAAAAACTGTTTTTT
D: -; V: TRBV18; J: TRBJ1-3; size: -; CDR3: CASSPVRTPTNSGNTIYF; DNA: TGTGCCAGCTCACCAGTTAGAACCCCGACTAACTCTGGAAACACCATATATTTT
D: -; V: TRBV27; J: TRBJ1-4; size: -; CDR3: CASSLEGLANEKLFF; DNA: TGTGCCAGCAGTTTGGAGGGGCTTGCTAATGAAAAACTGTTTTTT
D: TRBD1; V: TRBV10-3; J: TRBJ2-3; size: -; CDR3: CAISEPRSGTGRTDTQYF; DNA: TGTGCCATCAGTGAGCCCCGATCCGGGACAGGGCGAACAGATACGCAGTATTTT
D: -; V: TRBV6-5; J: TRBJ1-1; size: -; CDR3: CASSYRSLIAEAFF; DNA: TGTGCCAGCAGTTATAGATCCTTAATAGCTGAAGCTTTCTTT
D: TRBD1; V: TRBV10-3; J: TRBJ1-2; size: -; CDR3: CAISERDRSGPNYGYTF; DNA: TGTGCCATCAGTGAGCGGGACAGAAGTGGCCCTAACTATGGCTACACCTTC
D: -; V: TRBV2; J: TRBJ2-7; size: -; CDR3: CASSAPGGVYYF; DNA: TGTGCCAGCAGTGCCCCCGGAGGGGTATACTACTTC
D: TRBD1; V: TRBV4-3; J: TRBJ1-6; size: -; CDR3: CASSQEGQGNNSPLHF; DNA: TGCGCCAGCAGCCAAGAAGGACAGGGAAATAATTCACCCCTCCACTTT
D: TRBD1; V: TRBV24-1; J: TRBJ2-5; size: once; CDR3: CATSAGTGYVETQYF; DNA: TGTGCCACCAGCGCCGGGACAGGGTACGTAGAGACCCAGTACTTC
D: -; V: TRBV19; J: TRBJ2-1; size: -; CDR3: CASSTSGGSAYNEQFF; DNA: TGTGCCAGTAGCACCTCGGGCGGCAGCGCCTACAATGAGCAGTTCTTC
D: -; V: TRBV19; J: TRBJ1-1; size: -; CDR3: CASSTRTEKAEAFF; DNA: TGTGCCAGTAGTACACGGACGGAGAAGGCTGAAGCTTTCTTT
D: -; V: TRBV29-1; J: TRBJ2-7; size: once; CDR3: CSVGSAVNYEQYF; DNA: TGCAGCGTTGGCTCCGCGGTAAATTACGAGCAGTACTTC
D: TRBD1; V: TRBV24-1; J: TRBJ1-2; size: few; CDR3: CATSEGTGLNYGYTF; DNA: TGTGCCACCAGTGAAGGGACAGGGCTTAACTATGGCTACACCTTC
D: TRBD1; V: TRBV28; J: TRBJ1-5; size: -; CDR3: CASSSTGGIGQPQHF; DNA: TGTGCCAGCAGTTCGACAGGGGGCATCGGTCAGCCCCAGCATTTT
D: -; V: TRBV14; J: TRBJ1-1; size: -; CDR3: CASSRIGSGAFF; DNA: TGTGCCAGCAGCCGAATAGGCTCTGGAGCTTTCTTT
D: -; V: TRBV24-1; J: TRBJ1-1; size: once; CDR3: CATSDSGGPVEAFF; DNA: TGTGCCACCAGTGATAGTGGGGGGCCGGTTGAAGCTTTCTTT
D: -; V: TRBV6-1; J: TRBJ1-6; size: -; CDR3: CASSEAGRSPLHF; DNA: TGTGCCAGCAGTGAAGCCGGGAGGTCACCCCTCCACTTT
D: -; V: TRBV12-3/TRBV12-4; J: TRBJ1-4; size: -; CDR3: CASSANSDEKLFF; DNA: TGTGCCAGCAGCGCTAACTCGGATGAAAAACTGTTTTTT